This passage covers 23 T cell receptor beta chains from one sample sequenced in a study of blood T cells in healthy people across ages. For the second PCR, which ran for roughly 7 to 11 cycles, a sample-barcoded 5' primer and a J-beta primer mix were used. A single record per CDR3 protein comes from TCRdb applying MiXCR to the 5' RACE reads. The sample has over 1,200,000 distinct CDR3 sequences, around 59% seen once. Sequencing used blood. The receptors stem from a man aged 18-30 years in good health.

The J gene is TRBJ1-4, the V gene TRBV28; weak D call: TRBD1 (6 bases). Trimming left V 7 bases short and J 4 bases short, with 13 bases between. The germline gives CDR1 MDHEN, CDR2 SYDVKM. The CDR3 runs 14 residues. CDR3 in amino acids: CASTPPGVNEKLFF. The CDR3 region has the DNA TGTGCCAGCACCCCACCAGGGGTTAATGAAAAACTGTTTTTT.

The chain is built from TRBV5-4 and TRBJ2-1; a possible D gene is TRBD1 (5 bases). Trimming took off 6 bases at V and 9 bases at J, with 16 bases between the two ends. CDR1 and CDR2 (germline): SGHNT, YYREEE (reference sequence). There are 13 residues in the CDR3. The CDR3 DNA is TGTGCCAGCACCTCCCAGGGTACCGGTGAGCAGTTCTTC. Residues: CASTSQGTGEQFF. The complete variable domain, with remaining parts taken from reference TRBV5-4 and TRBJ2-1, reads ETGVTQSPTHLIKTRGQQVTLRCSSQSGHNTVSWYQQALGQGPQFIFQYYREEENGRGNFPPRFSGLQFPNYSSELNVNALELDDSALYLCASTSQGTGEQFFGPGTRLTVL.

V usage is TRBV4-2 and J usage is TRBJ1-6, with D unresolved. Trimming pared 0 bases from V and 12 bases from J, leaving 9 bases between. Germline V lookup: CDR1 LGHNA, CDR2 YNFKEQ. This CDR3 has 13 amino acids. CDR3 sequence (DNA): TGTGCCAGCAGCCAAGATCCAGGAAAACCCCTCCACTTT. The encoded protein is CASSQDPGKPLHF.

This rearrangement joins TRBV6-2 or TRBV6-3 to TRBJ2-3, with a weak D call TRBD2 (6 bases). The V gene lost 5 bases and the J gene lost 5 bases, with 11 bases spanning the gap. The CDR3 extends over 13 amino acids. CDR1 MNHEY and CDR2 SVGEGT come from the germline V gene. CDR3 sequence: CASSTGERDTQYF. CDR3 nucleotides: TGTGCCAGCAGTACGGGGGAGCGAGATACGCAGTATTTT.

The chain's CDR3 is CASRIMRDDEQYF. CDR3 sequence (DNA): TGTGCCAGCAGAATTATGCGGGACGACGAGCAGTACTTC. The chain joins TRBV6-2 or TRBV6-3 to TRBJ2-4, with D perhaps matching TRBD2 (6 bases). The end of the DNA fits TRBJ2-7 better, so the J call may be wrong. Per the germline V gene, CDR1 is MNHEY and CDR2 is SVGEGT. The CDR3 loop spans 13 amino acids.

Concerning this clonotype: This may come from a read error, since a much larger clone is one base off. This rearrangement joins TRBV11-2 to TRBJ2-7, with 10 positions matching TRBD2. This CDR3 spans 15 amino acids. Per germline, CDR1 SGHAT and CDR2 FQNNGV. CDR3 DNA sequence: TGTGTCAGCAGGCACTGGACTAGCGGCACCTACGAGCAGTACTTC. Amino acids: CVSRHWTSGTYEQYF.

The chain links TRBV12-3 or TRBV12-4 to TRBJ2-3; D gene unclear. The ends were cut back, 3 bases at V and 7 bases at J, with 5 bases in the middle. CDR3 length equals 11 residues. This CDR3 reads CASSFGYTQYF. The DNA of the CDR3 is TGTGCCAGCAGTTTTGGCTATACGCAGTATTTT.

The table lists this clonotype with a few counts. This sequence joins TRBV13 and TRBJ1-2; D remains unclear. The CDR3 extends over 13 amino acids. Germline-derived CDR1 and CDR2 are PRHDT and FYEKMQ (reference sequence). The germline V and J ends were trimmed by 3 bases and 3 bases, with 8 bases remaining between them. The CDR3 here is CASSFRLHYGYTF. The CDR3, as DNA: TGTGCCAGCAGCTTTCGACTGCACTATGGCTACACCTTC.

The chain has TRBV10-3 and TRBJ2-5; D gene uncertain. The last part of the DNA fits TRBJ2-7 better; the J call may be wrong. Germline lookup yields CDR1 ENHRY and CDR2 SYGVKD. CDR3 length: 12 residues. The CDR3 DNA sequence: TGTGCCATCAGTGAAACGCGGAACGAGCAGTACTTC. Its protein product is CAISETRNEQYF.

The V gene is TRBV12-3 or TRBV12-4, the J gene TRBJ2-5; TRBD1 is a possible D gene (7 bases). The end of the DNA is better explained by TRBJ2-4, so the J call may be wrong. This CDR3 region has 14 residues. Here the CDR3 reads CASSFAGQQNIQYF. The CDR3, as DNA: TGTGCCAGCAGTTTTGCGGGACAGCAAAACATTCAGTACTTC.

CDR3 coding DNA: TGTGCCGCCGTATACGTGGGGTACGAGCAGTACTTC. Its protein is CAAVYVGYEQYF. The chain uses TRBV10-3 and TRBJ2-1; D not certain. The DNA matches TRBJ2-7 better at its end, which makes the J call doubtful. The CDR3 length is 12 residues. Germline loops: CDR1 ENHRY, CDR2 SYGVKD.

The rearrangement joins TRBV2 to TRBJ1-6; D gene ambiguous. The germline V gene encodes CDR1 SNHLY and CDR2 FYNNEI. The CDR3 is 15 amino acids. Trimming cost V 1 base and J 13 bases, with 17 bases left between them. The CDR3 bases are TGTGCCAGCAGTGAAGGGTGGTTGTCCCCACCTCCCCTCCACTTT. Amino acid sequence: CASSEGWLSPPPLHF. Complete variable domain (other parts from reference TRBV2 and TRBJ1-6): EPEVTQTPSHQVTQMGQEVILRCVPISNHLYFYWYRQILGQKVEFLVSFYNNEISEKSEIFDDQFSVERPDGSNFTLKIRSTKLEDSAMYFCASSEGWLSPPPLHFGNGTRLTVT.

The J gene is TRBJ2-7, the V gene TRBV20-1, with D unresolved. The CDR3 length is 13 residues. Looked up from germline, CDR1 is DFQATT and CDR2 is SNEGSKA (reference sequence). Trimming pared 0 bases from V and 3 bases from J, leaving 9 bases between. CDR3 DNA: TGCAGTGCTAGAGAGGGCCCAGGCTACGAGCAGTACTTC. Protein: CSAREGPGYEQYF.

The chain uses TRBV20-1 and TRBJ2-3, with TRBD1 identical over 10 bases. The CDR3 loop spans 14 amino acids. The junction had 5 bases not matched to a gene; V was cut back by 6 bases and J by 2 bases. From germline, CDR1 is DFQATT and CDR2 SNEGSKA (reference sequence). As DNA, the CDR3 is TGCAGTGCGTGGACAGGGGGGCCCACAGATACGCAGTATTTT. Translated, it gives CSAWTGGPTDTQYF.

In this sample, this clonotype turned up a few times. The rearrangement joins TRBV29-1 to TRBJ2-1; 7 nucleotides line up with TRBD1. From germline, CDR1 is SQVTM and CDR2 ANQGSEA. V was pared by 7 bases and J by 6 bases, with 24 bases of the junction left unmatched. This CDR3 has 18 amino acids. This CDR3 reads CSADRDSQGAVVINEQFF. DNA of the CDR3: TGCAGCGCTGACCGGGACAGCCAAGGGGCCGTCGTGATCAATGAGCAGTTCTTC.

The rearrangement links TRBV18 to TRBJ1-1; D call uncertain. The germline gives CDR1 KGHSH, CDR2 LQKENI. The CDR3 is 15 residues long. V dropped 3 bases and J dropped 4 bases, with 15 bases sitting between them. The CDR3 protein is CASSPPGVGGTEAFF. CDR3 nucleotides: TGTGCCAGCTCACCCCCGGGAGTAGGAGGCACTGAAGCTTTCTTT. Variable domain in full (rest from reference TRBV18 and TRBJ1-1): NAGVMQNPRHLVRRRGQEARLRCSPMKGHSHVYWYRQLPEEGLKFMVYLQKENIIDESGMPKERFSAEFPKEGPSILRIQQVVRGDSAAYFCASSPPGVGGTEAFFGQGTRLTVV.

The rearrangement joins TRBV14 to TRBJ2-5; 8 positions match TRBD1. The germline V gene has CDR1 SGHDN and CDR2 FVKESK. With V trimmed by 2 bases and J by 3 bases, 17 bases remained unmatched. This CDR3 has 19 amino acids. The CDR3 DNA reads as TGTGCCAGCAGCCAACCCCTCCTTGGACAGGGAAGTATGGAAGAGACCCAGTACTTC. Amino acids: CASSQPLLGQGSMEETQYF.

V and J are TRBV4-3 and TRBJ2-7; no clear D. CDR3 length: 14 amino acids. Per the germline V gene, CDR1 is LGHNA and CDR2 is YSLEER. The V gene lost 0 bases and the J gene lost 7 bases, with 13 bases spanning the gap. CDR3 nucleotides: TGCGCCAGCAGCCAAGAAAGGGTTCGTGGTGAGCAGTACTTC. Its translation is CASSQERVRGEQYF.

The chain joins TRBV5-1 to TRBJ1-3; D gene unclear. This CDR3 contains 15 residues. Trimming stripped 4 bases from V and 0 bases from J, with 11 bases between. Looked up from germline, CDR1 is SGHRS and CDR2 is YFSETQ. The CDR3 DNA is TGCGCCAGCAGCCCCGGGCCTTACTCTGGAAACACCATATATTTT. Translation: CASSPGPYSGNTIYF.

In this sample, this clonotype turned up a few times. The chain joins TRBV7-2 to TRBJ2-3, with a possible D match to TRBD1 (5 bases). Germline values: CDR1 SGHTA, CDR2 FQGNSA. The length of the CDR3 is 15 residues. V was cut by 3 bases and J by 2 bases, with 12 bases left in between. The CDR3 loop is CASSFGDRITDTQYF. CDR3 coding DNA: TGTGCCAGCAGCTTCGGCGACAGAATCACAGATACGCAGTATTTT.

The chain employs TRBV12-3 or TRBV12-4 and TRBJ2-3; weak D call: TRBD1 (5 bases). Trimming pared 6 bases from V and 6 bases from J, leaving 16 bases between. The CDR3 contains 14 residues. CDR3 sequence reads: CASSPADIGDTQYF. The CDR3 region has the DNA TGTGCCAGCAGCCCCGCGGACATTGGGGATACGCAGTATTTT.

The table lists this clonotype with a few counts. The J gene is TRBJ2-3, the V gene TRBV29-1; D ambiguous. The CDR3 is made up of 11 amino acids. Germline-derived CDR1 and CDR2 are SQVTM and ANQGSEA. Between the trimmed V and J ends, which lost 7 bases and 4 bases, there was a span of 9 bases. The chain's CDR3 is CSATTADTQYF. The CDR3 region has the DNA TGCAGCGCCACGACCGCAGATACGCAGTATTTT.

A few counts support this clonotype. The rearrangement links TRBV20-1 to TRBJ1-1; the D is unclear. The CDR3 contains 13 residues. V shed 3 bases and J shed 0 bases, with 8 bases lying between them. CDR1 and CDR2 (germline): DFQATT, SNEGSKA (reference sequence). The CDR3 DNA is TGCAGTGCTAGCCCCAACATGAACACTGAAGCTTTCTTT. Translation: CSASPNMNTEAFF.